One sample yielded the 12 T cell receptor beta chains listed below, sequenced in a study of OX40 agonist ivuxolimab in advanced cancers. TCRdb's table, derived via immunoSEQ multiplex PCR, lists solely in-frame clones and lacks some. The sample lists tens of thousands of clones, roughly nine tenths occurring once. Specimen: CD4+ or CD8+ T cells sorted from blood, collected in a trial of the OX40 agonist ivuxolimab. All receptors come from an adult with an advanced solid tumor such as melanoma, head and neck, liver or kidney cancer.

The chain is built from TRBV27 and TRBJ2-7, with D uncertain. Germline assignment: CDR1 MNHEY and CDR2 SMNVEV (reference sequence). V lost 5 bases, J lost 2 bases, and 13 bases lay in between. The CDR3 contains 14 residues. CDR3 bases: TGTGCCAGCAGTCTAGGGTTGGAGACCTACGAGCAGTACTTC. Protein product: CASSLGLETYEQYF.

The chain recombines TRBV10-1 with TRBJ1-6; TRBD1 agrees at 9 bases. The V segment lost 4 bases and the J segment 10 bases; nucleotides outside the gene matches: 23. Germline CDR1 reads WNHNN; CDR2 reads SYGVQD (reference sequence). The CDR3 runs 20 residues. The CDR3 nucleotides are TGCGCCAGCAGTGGTAATTCGGGGGACAGGGCCGGGGTTATAGGGTCACCCCTCCACTTT. Protein product: CASSGNSGDRAGVIGSPLHF.

The J gene is TRBJ1-5, the V gene TRBV7-8, with D maybe TRBD1 (5 bases). V lost 2 bases and J lost 4, with 15 bases in between. The CDR3 is 16 amino acids. The germline V gene encodes CDR1 SGHVS and CDR2 FQNEAQ. CDR3 loop: CASSLSARGGNQPQHF. Here the CDR3 DNA reads TGTGCCAGCAGCTTAAGTGCTCGGGGGGGAAATCAGCCCCAGCATTTT.

CDR3 in amino acids: CASGLYRDRAPGYTF. The CDR3 region has the DNA TGTGCTAGTGGCCTCTACCGGGACAGGGCCCCTGGCTACACCTTC. This sequence joins TRBV12-5 and TRBJ1-2, with 9 bases fitting TRBD1. This CDR3 has 15 amino acids. Germline CDR1 LGHNT, CDR2 FRNRAP. J was trimmed by 7 bases and V by 6 bases; bases with no gene match: 12.

The rearrangement joins TRBV11-2 to TRBJ2-1, with TRBD1 identical over 11 bases. Germline V gives CDR1 SGHAT, CDR2 FQNNGV. With V trimmed by 5 bases and J by 11 bases, 8 bases remained unmatched. The CDR3 loop spans 14 amino acids. CDR3 bases: TGTGCCAGCAGCGGTGGACAGGGGGCACGAAAGCAGTTCTTC. It is translated as CASSGGQGARKQFF.

V gene TRBV7-9 combines with J gene TRBJ2-7; D call uncertain. The CDR3 spans 13 residues. Trimming took 4 bases from V and 0 from J, leaving 7 bases between them. The germline gives CDR1 SEHNR, CDR2 FQNEAQ (reference sequence). The CDR3 DNA reads TGTGCCAGCAGCTCGACGAGCTCCTACGAGCAGTACTTC. Its protein product is CASSSTSSYEQYF.

The chain has TRBV6-4 and TRBJ2-7; 9 bases agree with TRBD1. After removal of 3 bases from V and 5 bases from J, the junction contained 2 bases not matched to a gene. The germline V gene encodes CDR1 MRHNA and CDR2 SNTAGT. CDR3 length equals 13 residues. The CDR3 region has the DNA TGTGCCAGCAGTGAGGGACAGGGCAACGAGCAGTACTTC. Protein: CASSEGQGNEQYF.

Here the CDR3 reads CASSHASGDNTGELFF. The CDR3 bases are TGTGCCAGCAGTCACGCTAGCGGGGATAACACCGGGGAGCTGTTTTTT. The rearrangement links TRBV2 to TRBJ2-2; 9 bases agree with TRBD2. CDR3 length: 16 residues. V trimming: 5 bases; J trimming: 2 bases; junction bases outside the gene matches: 6. Germline V gene lookup returns CDR1 SNHLY and CDR2 FYNNEI.

V and J are TRBV27 and TRBJ2-7; 7 nucleotides agree with TRBD1. Germline values: CDR1 MNHEY, CDR2 SMNVEV (reference sequence). The CDR3 consists of 13 residues. The junction had 5 bases not matched to a gene; V was cut back by 5 bases and J by 4 bases. The CDR3 loop is CASSQPGGYEQYF. As DNA, the CDR3 is TGTGCCAGCAGTCAACCAGGGGGTTACGAGCAGTACTTC.

The chain links TRBV29-1 to TRBJ1-2; D unclear. Germline assignment: CDR1 SQVTM and CDR2 ANQGSEA. The CDR3 is 11 residues long. The V end lost 4 bases, the J end lost 8 bases, and 11 bases lay between the germline ends. This chain's CDR3 is CSVVSQRGYTF. The CDR3 DNA follows: TGCAGCGTTGTGTCACAGCGAGGCTACACCTTC.

The V and J genes are TRBV9 and TRBJ2-3; D remains unclear. Trimming shortened V by 1 base and J by 0 bases, and 9 bases separated the two germline ends. CDR3 length equals 15 residues. Germline CDR1 is SGDLS and CDR2 is YYNGEE. CDR3 loop: CASSVSSGSTDTQYF. The CDR3 DNA is TGTGCCAGCAGCGTAAGTTCTGGGAGCACAGATACGCAGTATTTT.

The chain recombines TRBV5-6 with TRBJ1-1, with 9 nucleotides matching TRBD1. Germline CDR1 is SGHDT and CDR2 is YYEEEE. The CDR3 totals 16 residues. Unmatched junction bases numbered 9, after V lost 3 bases and J lost 3 bases. The CDR3 nucleotides read TGTGCCAGCAGCTCTGGGACAGGGTACGAGGACACTGAAGCTTTCTTT. Translation gives CASSSGTGYEDTEAFF. Full variable domain (remainder filled in from reference TRBV5-6 and TRBJ1-1): DAGVTQSPTHLIKTRGQQVTLRCSPKSGHDTVSWYQQALGQGPQFIFQYYEEEERQRGNFPDRFSGHQFPNYSSELNVNALLLGDSALYLCASSSGTGYEDTEAFFGQGTRLTVV.